The 9 T cell receptor beta chains listed next were all sequenced from one sample in a study of radiotherapy plus CTLA-4 blockade in lung cancer. Only in-frame clones appear in the TCRdb table, and some are missing; sequencing was by immunoSEQ multiplex PCR. The repertoire holds about 83,000 clones, with about four fifths as singletons. This material consisted of peripheral blood, taken from a patient treated with radiotherapy plus ipilimumab. The receptors stem from a human donor with non-small cell lung cancer who had a partial response to radiotherapy plus ipilimumab. Some clones in this sample may be carry-over from other donors' samples.

V gene TRBV7-9 combines with J gene TRBJ2-7, with 7 positions matching TRBD1. Looked up from germline, CDR1 is SEHNR and CDR2 is FQNEAQ (reference sequence). Trimming cost V 6 bases and J 4 bases; bases outside gene matches: 9. CDR3 size: 14 residues. CDR3 bases: TGTGCCAGCAGTTCTATGACAGGGTGGTACGAGCAGTACTTC. Amino acid sequence: CASSSMTGWYEQYF.

This chain links TRBV28 with TRBJ1-5; 7 bases fit TRBD1. Looked up from germline, CDR1 is MDHEN and CDR2 is SYDVKM. The CDR3 extends over 15 amino acids. The junction had 3 bases not matched to a gene; V was cut back by 3 bases and J by 1 base. In DNA form, the CDR3 reads TGTGCCAGCAGTTTGGTAGGGGGCAGCAATCAGCCCCAGCATTTT. It encodes CASSLVGGSNQPQHF. Supplemented by reference TRBV28 and TRBJ1-5, the full variable domain reads DVKVTQSSRYLVKRTGEKVFLECVQDMDHENMFWYRQDPGLGLRLIYFSYDVKMKEKGDIPEGYSVSREKKERFSLILESASTNQTSMYLCASSLVGGSNQPQHFGDGTRLSIL.

The chain has TRBV2 and TRBJ1-1; D gene uncertain. Germline lookup yields CDR1 SNHLY and CDR2 FYNNEI. V was shortened by 6 bases and J by 4 bases, with 9 bases between the two germline ends. The length of the CDR3 is 12 residues. DNA of the CDR3: TGTGCCAGCAGGAGGGTGGGCACTGAAGCTTTCTTT. It encodes CASRRVGTEAFF. Complete variable domain (other parts from reference TRBV2 and TRBJ1-1): EPEVTQTPSHQVTQMGQEVILRCVPISNHLYFYWYRQILGQKVEFLVSFYNNEISEKSEIFDDQFSVERPDGSNFTLKIRSTKLEDSAMYFCASRRVGTEAFFGQGTRLTVV.

This clone was seen a handful of times. This chain uses TRBV7-2 with TRBJ1-4, with 7 bases identical to TRBD1. This CDR3 region has 17 residues. In germline, CDR1 is SGHTA, CDR2 FQGNSA. V lost 6 bases to trimming and J lost 4 bases; unmatched junction nucleotides: 14. This chain's CDR3 is CASSLAPPQGINEKLFF. Written as DNA, the CDR3 is TGTGCCAGCAGTTTGGCCCCTCCACAGGGGATTAATGAAAAACTGTTTTTT. Based on the CDR3 plus reference TRBV7-2 and TRBJ1-4, the full variable domain is GAGVSQSPSNKVTEKGKDVELRCDPISGHTALYWYRQSLGQGLEFLIYFQGNSAPDKSGLPSDRFSAERTGGSVSTLTIQRTQQEDSAVYLCASSLAPPQGINEKLFFGSGTQLSVL.

The rearrangement uses TRBV6-1 and TRBJ2-1; D uncertain. The CDR3 runs to 17 residues. Trimming took off 1 base at V and 6 bases at J, with 19 bases between the two ends. Per the germline V gene, CDR1 is MNHNS and CDR2 is SASEGT. The chain's CDR3 is CASSEERLRAKSNEQFF. The CDR3 DNA sequence: TGTGCCAGCAGTGAAGAGAGGCTGCGTGCGAAATCCAATGAGCAGTTCTTC.

This chain connects TRBV7-8 to TRBJ2-1; TRBD1 matches 8 bases. This CDR3 has 16 amino acids. Per the germline V gene, CDR1 is SGHVS and CDR2 is FQNEAQ. The ends lost 1 base at V and 5 bases at J; junction bases unmatched: 7. Written as DNA, the CDR3 is TGTGCCAGCAGCTTAGTGCGGACAGGGCGAAACAATGAGCAGTTCTTC. Translated: CASSLVRTGRNNEQFF.

This sequence joins TRBV4-1 and TRBJ1-3; a weak D match, TRBD1 (6 bases). The CDR3 length is 15 residues. CDR1 and CDR2 (germline): MGHRA, YSYEKL. V was trimmed by 4 bases and J by 1 base, leaving 11 bases between them. This chain's CDR3 is CASSLEGGSGNTIYF. In nucleotides, the CDR3 is TGCGCCAGCAGCCTAGAAGGGGGATCTGGAAACACCATATATTTT.

The chain links TRBV7-9 to TRBJ1-2; 8 bases align to TRBD1. Germline CDR1 and CDR2: SEHNR and FQNEAQ (reference sequence). Trimming cost V 5 bases and J 8 bases; bases outside gene matches: 13. The CDR3 runs to 15 residues. The CDR3 is CASSHTDGQGRGYTF. CDR3 sequence (DNA): TGTGCCAGCAGCCATACCGATGGACAGGGTCGAGGCTACACCTTC.

This clone was seen once. This chain uses TRBV19 with TRBJ2-6; D uncertain. Germline lookup yields CDR1 LNHDA and CDR2 SQIVND (reference sequence). The CDR3 has 17 residues. V was clipped by 9 bases and J by 4 bases, with 22 bases between them. CDR3 bases: TGTGCCAGCCTACAAAGCTCTAGTGGATCGGGGGCCAACGTCCTGACTTTC. Translation gives CASLQSSSGSGANVLTF. Using reference TRBV19 and TRBJ2-6 for the parts outside the CDR3, the full variable domain is DGGITQSPKYLFRKEGQNVTLSCEQNLNHDAMYWYRQDPGQGLRLIYYSQIVNDFQKGDIAEGYSVSREKKESFPLTVTSAQKNPTAFYLCASLQSSSGSGANVLTFGAGSRLTVL.